Described below is a single TCR beta chain sequence and its context. The data stem from a study of memory CD4+ T cells and cytomegalovirus serostatus. The CDR3 has 17 residues. The sort gate was single viable CD3+CD4+CD8-CD45RO+ cells for memory CD4+ T cells. The data were produced by immunoSEQ multiplex PCR, yet TCRdb's version contains in-frame clones alone and is incomplete. The repertoire holds about 61,000 clones, with 82% as singletons. Source material: memory CD4+ T cells from blood. The rearrangement uses TRBV21-1 and TRBJ2-6; the tabulated D call, TRBD2, remains unverified against the DNA. TRBV21-1 is an annotated pseudogene. The TCR sequence derives from an adult in good health and CMV-seronegative. In nucleotides, the CDR3 is TGTGCCAGCAGCTCCCGTCTGGGGGGCTCTGGGGCCAACGTCCTGACTTTC. It translates to CASSSRLGGSGANVLTF.